A single sample gave rise to the 26 T cell receptor beta chains below, sequenced in a study of blood T cell repertoires in COVID-19. Some clones are missing from TCRdb's copy, which holds only in-frame ones; the method was immunoSEQ multiplex PCR. The data contain approximately 90,000 clones, approximately 79% of them seen just once; the ten biggest clones take up about 10%. Sequences were obtained from peripheral blood. These receptors were taken from a man in his 70s with acute or convalescent COVID-19.

The chain recombines TRBV27 with TRBJ2-1; D possibly corresponds to TRBD1 (6 bases). Germline V gene data show CDR1 as MNHEY and CDR2 as SMNVEV (reference sequence). The CDR3 runs 15 residues. Trimming pared 3 bases from V and 6 bases from J, leaving 15 bases between. The CDR3 sequence: CASSFGTTAVNEQFF. In DNA form, the CDR3 reads TGTGCCAGCAGTTTTGGGACAACCGCGGTCAATGAGCAGTTCTTC.

The rearrangement links TRBV11-3 to TRBJ2-2; D is possibly TRBD2 (5 bases). In germline, CDR1 is SGHNT, CDR2 YENEEA. This CDR3 is 12 amino acids long. V was shortened by 5 bases and J by 5 bases, with 6 bases between the two germline ends. The CDR3, as DNA: TGTGCCAGCAGCCGGAGGACCGGGGAGCTGTTTTTT. Translated: CASSRRTGELFF.

The rearrangement links TRBV27 to TRBJ2-7, with 11 bases that match TRBD2. The CDR3 extends over 15 amino acids. Germline CDR1 is MNHEY and CDR2 is SMNVEV (reference sequence). V lost 6 bases, J lost 6 bases, and 10 bases stayed unmatched. CDR3 sequence (DNA): TGTGCCAGCAGGGATAGCGGGGGGGCCCCCGGCGAGCAGTACTTC. This gives the protein CASRDSGGAPGEQYF.

The table lists this clone with a few counts. The chain couples TRBV3-1 (or the pseudogene TRBV3-2) to TRBJ2-1; 15 positions agree with TRBD2. The V gene end was trimmed by 3 bases and the J gene end by 5 bases; junction bases not matched to a gene: 8. Germline V gene data show CDR1 as LGHDT and CDR2 as YNNKEL (reference sequence). The CDR3 sequence is 18 residues long. The CDR3 bases are TGTGCCAGCAGCCATGGGACTAGCGGGGGGCTGGGCCACAATGAGCAGTTCTTC. It is translated as CASSHGTSGGLGHNEQFF.

The rearrangement links TRBV4-2 to TRBJ2-3, with D uncertain. The length of the CDR3 is 14 residues. Trimming cost V 0 bases and J 10 bases, with 14 bases left between them. Per germline, CDR1 LGHNA and CDR2 YNFKEQ. The CDR3 reads CASSQDINSWAQYF. The CDR3 DNA follows: TGTGCCAGCAGCCAAGATATTAATAGCTGGGCGCAGTATTTT.

V is TRBV12-2 and J is TRBJ1-6; TRBD1, the table's D call, was not compared with the DNA. TRBV12-2 is assigned pseudogene status. The CDR3 extends over 17 amino acids. The CDR3 is CASRLAEVYRGSSPLHF. CDR3 bases: TGTGCAAGTCGCTTAGCGGAGGTATACAGGGGAAGTTCACCCCTCCACTTT.

The chain is built from TRBV4-2 and TRBJ2-1; 15 nucleotides match TRBD2. Trimming removed 2 bases from V and 8 bases from J; junction bases left unmatched: 7. Germline V gives CDR1 LGHNA, CDR2 YNFKEQ. This CDR3 comprises 17 residues. The CDR3 DNA sequence: TGTGCCAGCAGCCAACTCCTGGGACTAGCGGGGGGCGATGAGCAGTTCTTC. As protein: CASSQLLGLAGGDEQFF.

The genes are TRBV14 and TRBJ2-1, with D perhaps matching TRBD1 (5 bases). The germline CDR1 and CDR2 sequences are SGHDN and FVKESK. V was cut by 8 bases and J by 0 bases, with 11 bases left in between. The CDR3 loop spans 14 amino acids. The CDR3 protein is CASRDSTSYNEQFF. In DNA form, the CDR3 reads TGTGCCAGCCGCGACAGTACCTCCTACAATGAGCAGTTCTTC.

This clone was seen many times. J is TRBJ1-5 and V is TRBV15, with a possible D match to TRBD1 (5 bases). There are 18 residues in the CDR3. Trimming removed 8 bases at V and 0 bases at J, with 23 bases between. Germline loops: CDR1 LNHNV, CDR2 YYDKDF (reference sequence). The DNA of the CDR3 is TGTGCCACCGCTATTGGGGCCATCTGTCATTATAGCAATCAGCCCCAGCATTTT. This encodes CATAIGAICHYSNQPQHF.

J is TRBJ2-5 and V is TRBV5-1, with 9 bases lining up with TRBD1. The length of the CDR3 is 16 residues. Germline values: CDR1 SGHRS, CDR2 YFSETQ. V lost 4 bases, J lost 5 bases, and 12 bases stayed unmatched. The CDR3 region has the DNA TGCGCCAGCAGCCACGGGGACAGGGAAGGAGGGGAGACCCAGTACTTC. The encoded protein is CASSHGDREGGETQYF. The variable domain in full, with the rest retrieved from reference TRBV5-1 and TRBJ2-5, is KAGVTQTPRYLIKTRGQQVTLSCSPISGHRSVSWYQQTPGQGLQFLFEYFSETQRNKGNFPGRFSGRQFSNSRSEMNVSTLELGDSALYLCASSHGDREGGETQYFGPGTRLLVL.

The V gene is TRBV5-1, the J gene TRBJ2-5; D ambiguous. The CDR3 has 13 residues. V gave up 3 bases and J gave up 4 bases, with 10 bases separating them. Germline V gene lookup returns CDR1 SGHRS and CDR2 YFSETQ. Here the CDR3 reads CASSWAIGETQYF. The DNA for the CDR3 is TGCGCCAGCAGCTGGGCCATCGGAGAGACCCAGTACTTC.

V usage is TRBV7-9 and J usage is TRBJ1-4; 7 nucleotides align to TRBD1. Trimming took 6 bases from V and 7 from J; bases not matched to a gene: 14. The V gene's germline CDR1 is SEHNR and CDR2 FQNEAQ (reference sequence). The CDR3 spans 16 residues. CDR3 DNA sequence: TGTGCCAGCAGTTTTACCGGGACAGCTTCGAGTGAAAAACTGTTTTTT. As protein: CASSFTGTASSEKLFF.

The gene calls are TRBV6-5 and TRBJ2-1; D gene unclear. The CDR3 spans 15 residues. Trimming shortened V by 2 bases and J by 0 bases, and 8 bases separated the two germline ends. Germline V gene lookup returns CDR1 MNHEY and CDR2 SVGAGI. DNA for the CDR3: TGTGCCAGCAGTTACCGAGCTAGCTCCTACAATGAGCAGTTCTTC. This sequence encodes CASSYRASSYNEQFF.

The chain recombines TRBV12-3 or TRBV12-4 with TRBJ1-1; the D is unclear. V gave up 6 bases and J gave up 3 bases, with 11 bases separating them. The CDR3 runs to 13 residues. CDR3 in amino acids: CASSPFRDTEAFF. DNA for the CDR3: TGTGCCAGCAGCCCCTTTCGCGACACTGAAGCTTTCTTT.

The sample holds a few counts of this clone. The chain links TRBV10-3 to TRBJ2-2; TRBD1 aligns across 9 bases. The CDR3 has 15 residues. Germline V gene data show CDR1 as ENHRY and CDR2 as SYGVKD. After removal of 0 bases from V and 5 bases from J, the junction contained 1 base not matched to a gene. The CDR3 region is CAISESTGGTGELFF. The CDR3 DNA is TGTGCCATCAGTGAGTCGACAGGGGGGACCGGGGAGCTGTTTTTT.

This sequence joins TRBV5-5 and TRBJ2-1; no firm D call. With 3 bases removed from V and 2 bases from J, the gap between germline ends came to 12 bases. Germline V CDR1 and CDR2: SGHKS, YYEKEE (reference sequence). The CDR3 spans 15 residues. The CDR3 is CASSSFSGTYNEQFF. CDR3 bases: TGTGCCAGCAGCTCCTTTTCGGGTACCTACAATGAGCAGTTCTTC.

The J gene is TRBJ1-5, the V gene TRBV28; D is perhaps TRBD1 (5 bases). V gave up 3 bases and J gave up 7 bases, with 13 bases separating them. Germline V gene data show CDR1 as MDHEN and CDR2 as SYDVKM. The CDR3 covers 14 residues. CDR3 protein: CASSLFRAGQPQHF. The CDR3 DNA reads TGTGCCAGCAGTTTGTTCAGGGCCGGCCAGCCCCAGCATTTT.

The J gene is TRBJ2-1, the V gene TRBV2; tentatively, D is TRBD1 (5 bases). Germline V gives CDR1 SNHLY, CDR2 FYNNEI. The V end was cut by 7 bases, the J end by 8 bases, with 9 bases between. The CDR3 length is 11 residues. The CDR3 DNA reads as TGTGCCAGCACAGGGTTCGATGAGCAGTTCTTC. It encodes CASTGFDEQFF.

This rearrangement joins TRBV7-3 to TRBJ1-6; 10 nucleotides match TRBD1. Germline V gene sequence: CDR1 SGHTA, CDR2 FQGTGA. This CDR3 is built from 15 residues. V lost 2 bases and J lost 8; bases outside the gene matches: 3. The chain's CDR3 is CASSLSTGGDSPLHF. The CDR3 DNA sequence: TGTGCCAGCAGCTTATCGACAGGGGGCGATTCACCCCTCCACTTT.

The chain links TRBV5-1 to TRBJ1-1; D perhaps matches TRBD1 (5 bases). Germline values: CDR1 SGHRS, CDR2 YFSETQ. V shed 4 bases and J shed 4 bases, with 20 bases lying between them. There are 16 residues in the CDR3. The CDR3 loop reads CASSLAQGGLTTEAFF. The CDR3, as DNA: TGCGCCAGCAGCCTGGCCCAGGGCGGTCTGACCACTGAAGCTTTCTTT.

The count of this clone is one. The CDR3 spells CSASSGGNYGYTF. The CDR3 region has the DNA TGCAGTGCTAGTTCTGGGGGCAACTATGGCTACACCTTC. V gene TRBV20-1 combines with J gene TRBJ1-2, with D perhaps matching TRBD1 (6 bases). V shed 3 bases and J shed 2 bases, with 10 bases lying between them. The CDR3 is 13 residues long. CDR1 DFQATT and CDR2 SNEGSKA come from the germline V gene (reference sequence).

The chain has TRBV29-1 and TRBJ2-1; 8 positions match TRBD1. Per the germline V gene, CDR1 is SQVTM and CDR2 is ANQGSEA. The CDR3 is 15 residues long. V lost 1 base and J lost 1; bases outside the gene matches: 3. The CDR3 DNA follows: TGCAGCGTTGAAGGGCAGGGGGCTTCCTACAATGAGCAGTTCTTC. This sequence encodes CSVEGQGASYNEQFF.

The chain couples TRBV10-1 to TRBJ1-6; maybe TRBD1 (5 bases). Germline assignment: CDR1 WNHNN and CDR2 SYGVQD (reference sequence). The CDR3 totals 14 residues. Deletions cut 2 bases from V and 10 bases from J, with 12 bases between. For the CDR3, the DNA is TGCGCCAGCAGTGAGGCGGAGGGGTCGTCACCCCTCCACTTT. Protein: CASSEAEGSSPLHF.

The V and J genes are TRBV12-3 or TRBV12-4 and TRBJ1-2, with D possibly being TRBD1 (5 bases). This CDR3 has 13 residues. The ends were cut back, 2 bases at V and 6 bases at J, with 10 bases in the middle. CDR3 amino acids: CASSLTTADGYTF. CDR3 in DNA: TGTGCCAGCAGTTTAACGACAGCCGATGGCTACACCTTC.

The CDR3 bases are TGTGCCTGGAGTGTGCTCGGGGGGGCCTTGGATGAGCAGTTCTTC. As protein: CAWSVLGGALDEQFF. The chain employs TRBV30 and TRBJ2-1, with 8 bases fitting TRBD2. Trimming cost V 0 bases and J 8 bases; bases outside gene matches: 9. The CDR3 length is 15 residues. The germline CDR1 and CDR2 sequences are GTSNPN and SVGIG (reference sequence).

The J gene is TRBJ1-5, the V gene TRBV7-9; TRBD1 might be the D (5 bases). Trimming removed 0 bases from V and 2 bases from J, with 11 bases in between. Germline CDR1 reads SEHNR; CDR2 reads FQNEAQ (reference sequence). CDR3 size: 16 residues. CDR3 residues: CASSLAGEGGNQPQHF. The CDR3 nucleotides are TGTGCCAGCAGCTTAGCGGGGGAGGGAGGCAATCAGCCCCAGCATTTT.